This TCR beta chain appears in the sequencing data of a study of blood T cell repertoires in COVID-19. Living in roughly 25 US areas, the participants were between 18 and 89 years of age. Participant reports of clinical history set cohort assignment. The CDR3 has 15 amino acids. Germline assignment: CDR1 KGHSH and CDR2 LQKENI. Trimming cost V 6 bases and J 3 bases, with 15 bases left between them. Profiled with immunoSEQ multiplex PCR; TCRdb holds only in-frame clones, not every one. The sample yields approximately 290,000 clones, approximately 83% seen once. J is TRBJ1-5 and V is TRBV18; D is unresolved. This sequence was found in a woman aged 25 to 39 who had recovered from COVID-19. Material: PBMCs or T cells enriched from blood (not recorded which). CDR3 in DNA: TGTGCCAGCTCGCCCACTTTGGGAGCCAATCAGCCCCAGCATTTT. As protein: CASSPTLGANQPQHF.